This T cell receptor (beta chain) was sequenced during a study of blood T cells in healthy people across ages. Next came a second PCR, run for 7 to 11 cycles, which used a sample-barcoded 5' primer along with a J-beta primer mix. In TCRdb, the 5' RACE reads were re-called with MiXCR into one record per CDR3 protein. The table lists 760,000 or so distinct CDR3 sequences, 25% of them singletons. The germline CDR1 and CDR2 sequences are SEHNR and FQNEAQ (reference sequence). The CDR3 is 16 residues long. V dropped 4 bases and J dropped 0 bases, with 13 bases sitting between them. This clonotype appeared a few times. Antigen specificity is unknown. Study-level results: Fewer expanded clones and more diversity marked long-lived versus aged donors.

The sample was also reused in another study, on T cells of mothers and their children. That paper notes: Normalized overlap was always slightly, never significantly, higher in related than unrelated mother-child pairs.

This clonotype was sampled from a boy aged 5-17 years in good health. This chain joins TRBV7-9 and TRBJ1-5; weak D call: TRBD1 (5 bases). The sequenced sample was blood. The CDR3 bases are TGTGCCAGCAGCTCAGGGAGGGACCCTAGCAATCAGCCCCAGCATTTT. This codes for CASSSGRDPSNQPQHF.